One sample yielded the 28 T cell receptor beta chains listed below, sequenced in a study of blood T cell repertoires in COVID-19 (dated by TCRdb to 2018 to 2020). Libraries came from the immunoSEQ multiplex PCR assay. TCRdb retrieved this table from immuneACCESS and kept in-frame rearrangements only. Not all clones are present; in checked studies, unresolved V genes account for under half, and no reason is known for the remainder. For this sample the table gives about 260,000 clones, of which about 91% were detected only once. The top ten constitute about 3% of the sample. The material sequenced was PBMCs or T cells enriched from blood (not recorded which). The receptors come from a man aged 35 to 55 who had been exposed to COVID-19.

The chain joins TRBV4-1 to TRBJ2-7; the D is unclear. Germline V lookup: CDR1 MGHRA, CDR2 YSYEKL. The CDR3 is made up of 15 amino acids. V gave up 8 bases and J gave up 0 bases, with 17 bases separating them. CDR3: CASSPRGLSSYEQYF. CDR3 DNA: TGCGCCAGCTCCCCACGCGGTCTAAGCTCCTACGAGCAGTACTTC.

The rearrangement joins TRBV28 to TRBJ2-7; TRBD2 matches at 8 bases. CDR1 is MDHEN, CDR2 SYDVKM, per germline. V lost 6 bases, J lost 4 bases, and 14 bases stayed unmatched. This CDR3 has 16 amino acids. CDR3 DNA sequence: TGTGCCAGCAGCTCCTTAAGCGGGAGTGAACCTTACGAGCAGTACTTC. Its translation: CASSSLSGSEPYEQYF.

This clone was seen just once. The rearrangement uses TRBV28 and TRBJ1-1; tentatively, D is TRBD1 (5 bases). The CDR3 has 14 amino acids. Per germline, CDR1 MDHEN and CDR2 SYDVKM. V lost 1 base, J lost 4 bases, and 10 bases lay in between. The CDR3 sequence is CASSLSRGFTEAFF. For the CDR3, the DNA is TGTGCCAGCAGTTTATCTAGGGGATTCACTGAAGCTTTCTTT.

This clone was picked up one time. The gene calls are TRBV30 and TRBJ2-3, with D unresolved. V lost 3 bases, J lost 0 bases, and 7 bases lay in between. This CDR3 has 13 residues. Looked up from germline, CDR1 is GTSNPN and CDR2 is SVGIG (reference sequence). CDR3 DNA: TGTGCCTGGAGCGAAACAAGCACAGATACGCAGTATTTT. Protein sequence: CAWSETSTDTQYF.

This CDR3 reads CASSYPDRLNTEAFF. CDR3 nucleotides: TGTGCCAGCAGTTACCCGGACAGATTGAACACTGAAGCTTTCTTT. V and J are TRBV6-6 and TRBJ1-1; D is possibly TRBD1 (6 bases). The CDR3 loop spans 15 amino acids. Per germline, CDR1 MNHNY and CDR2 SVGAGI (reference sequence). Trimming cost V 2 bases and J 0 bases, with 10 bases left between them.

V gene TRBV16 combines with J gene TRBJ1-5; a weak D match, TRBD1 (5 bases). Germline V lookup: CDR1 KGHSY, CDR2 FQNENV. The CDR3 runs to 15 residues. V dropped 0 bases and J dropped 4 bases, with 10 bases sitting between them. CDR3 protein: CASSQSYRTNQPQHF. In DNA form, the CDR3 reads TGTGCCAGCAGCCAATCCTACAGGACGAATCAGCCCCAGCATTTT.

The chain has TRBV28 and TRBJ1-5; no clear D. From germline, CDR1 is MDHEN and CDR2 SYDVKM. V shed 6 bases and J shed 0 bases, with 12 bases lying between them. The length of the CDR3 is 15 residues. DNA of the CDR3: TGTGCCAGCAGCCCAACAATGTATAGCAATCAGCCCCAGCATTTT. Residues: CASSPTMYSNQPQHF.

This chain connects TRBV4-1 to TRBJ1-2, with TRBD1 as a possible D gene (5 bases). The V end was cut by 10 bases, the J end by 1 base, with 13 bases between. Germline lookup yields CDR1 MGHRA and CDR2 YSYEKL. This CDR3 comprises 13 residues. As DNA, the CDR3 is TGCGCCACCCACGCAGGGAATAACTATGGCTACACCTTC. It codes for CATHAGNNYGYTF.

This chain uses TRBV10-3 with TRBJ2-1, with 11 bases fitting TRBD2. The CDR3 totals 15 residues. Trimming cost V 6 bases and J 4 bases; bases outside gene matches: 5. Germline values: CDR1 ENHRY, CDR2 SYGVKD. The CDR3 DNA follows: TGTGCCATCAGGATGGGACTAGCGGAATACAATGAGCAGTTCTTC. Protein product: CAIRMGLAEYNEQFF.

The chain uses TRBV27 and TRBJ2-1, with TRBD2 matching over 11 bases. Germline CDR1 is MNHEY and CDR2 is SMNVEV (reference sequence). Unmatched junction bases numbered 6, after V lost 2 bases and J lost 9 bases. The CDR3 runs 15 residues. The CDR3 sequence: CASSLGTSGSSEQFF. Written as DNA, the CDR3 is TGTGCCAGCAGTTTAGGAACTAGCGGGAGTAGTGAGCAGTTCTTC.

About this clone itself: This sample includes further DNA sequences coding for the same CDR3. The chain has TRBV9 and TRBJ2-3, with 12 nucleotides matching TRBD2. After removal of 0 bases from V and 4 bases from J, the junction contained 3 bases not matched to a gene. Germline CDR1 SGDLS, CDR2 YYNGEE. The CDR3 is made up of 16 amino acids. The CDR3 nucleotides are TGTGCCAGCAGCGTAGGGCTAGCGGGAGGGGCAGATACGCAGTATTTT. It is translated as CASSVGLAGGADTQYF.

The J gene is TRBJ1-5, the V gene TRBV28; D remains unclear. The V gene lost 1 base and the J gene lost 4 bases, with 8 bases spanning the gap. This CDR3 contains 14 residues. Germline values: CDR1 MDHEN, CDR2 SYDVKM. The CDR3 bases are TGTGCCAGCAGTTTATACGGGTCTAATCAGCCCCAGCATTTT. As protein: CASSLYGSNQPQHF.

In its sample, this clone was seen once. The chain recombines TRBV4-2 with TRBJ1-2; D may be TRBD1 (6 bases). The CDR3 consists of 17 residues. Germline CDR1 LGHNA, CDR2 YNFKEQ. V was clipped by 2 bases and J by 1 base, with 17 bases between them. The CDR3 sequence: CASSQNGDTEFNYGYTF. CDR3 sequence (DNA): TGTGCCAGCAGCCAAAACGGGGACACGGAATTTAACTATGGCTACACCTTC.

The CDR3 reads CASSLGQGRSSSGNTIYF. The CDR3 nucleotides are TGTGCCAGCAGCTTGGGACAGGGGCGATCGAGCTCTGGAAACACCATATATTTT. The chain couples TRBV5-4 to TRBJ1-3; TRBD1 matches 8 bases. Germline trimming cut 0 bases from V and 0 bases from J; bases unmatched to any gene: 8. The CDR3 loop spans 18 amino acids. Germline CDR1 SGHNT, CDR2 YYREEE (reference sequence).

The J gene is TRBJ1-4, the V gene TRBV15; D not certain. The CDR3 is 14 residues long. CDR1 LNHNV and CDR2 YYDKDF come from the germline V gene (reference sequence). Trimming removed 3 bases from V and 5 bases from J, with 10 bases in between. The CDR3 spells CATSSWERNEKLFF. CDR3 in DNA: TGTGCCACCAGCAGTTGGGAGAGAAATGAAAAACTGTTTTTT.

Of note for this clone: The identical CDR3 is also encoded by other nucleotide sequences in the sample. The chain uses TRBV28 and TRBJ1-1, with D possibly being TRBD1 (6 bases). V lost 6 bases, J lost 0 bases, and 14 bases lay in between. This CDR3 contains 15 residues. CDR1 MDHEN and CDR2 SYDVKM come from the germline V gene. CDR3 nucleotides: TGTGCCAGCAGCCTAGGGGGGGCATTGAACACTGAAGCTTTCTTT. Protein: CASSLGGALNTEAFF.

The rearrangement uses TRBV11-2 and TRBJ2-5, with TRBD2 matching over 9 bases. The V segment lost 5 bases and the J segment 3 bases; nucleotides outside the gene matches: 13. Germline CDR1 reads SGHAT; CDR2 reads FQNNGV. CDR3 length: 17 amino acids. The CDR3 bases are TGTGCCAGCAGCGGAAACATAGCGGGAGAGTGGGAAGAGACCCAGTACTTC. Translated: CASSGNIAGEWEETQYF.

A single count supports this clone. The rearrangement links TRBV4-1 to TRBJ1-1; D possibly corresponds to TRBD1 (5 bases). The CDR3 sequence is 16 residues long. Trimming took 0 bases from V and 1 from J, leaving 12 bases between them. Germline V gene sequence: CDR1 MGHRA, CDR2 YSYEKL. CDR3 nucleotides: TGCGCCAGCAGCCAAGAAAAGCAGGGAGGGAACACTGAAGCTTTCTTT. Amino acid sequence: CASSQEKQGGNTEAFF.

This clone was found once. V gene TRBV6-5 combines with J gene TRBJ2-7, with D possibly being TRBD2 (6 bases). The germline V gene encodes CDR1 MNHEY and CDR2 SVGAGI. This CDR3 is 16 amino acids long. V lost 2 bases and J 3 bases, leaving 17 bases between the germline ends. The chain's CDR3 is CASSYPRGLYGYEQYF. The CDR3 DNA sequence: TGTGCCAGCAGTTACCCCCGGGGACTTTATGGCTACGAGCAGTACTTC.

This chain links TRBV7-3 with TRBJ2-1, with 10 bases aligning to TRBD2. The CDR3 sequence is 18 residues long. Unmatched junction bases numbered 10, after V lost 5 bases and J lost 0 bases. From germline, CDR1 is SGHTA and CDR2 FQGTGA. The CDR3 protein is CASSLLAGTPSSYNEQFF. In nucleotides, the CDR3 is TGTGCCAGCAGCCTACTAGCGGGGACCCCTTCCTCCTACAATGAGCAGTTCTTC.

The chain carries TRBV14 and TRBJ1-4; unclear D gene. CDR3 size: 15 residues. V lost 5 bases and J lost 4, with 14 bases in between. In germline, CDR1 is SGHDN, CDR2 FVKESK. CDR3 nucleotide sequence: TGTGCCAGCAGCGATTCGCGAGGGATTAATGAAAAACTGTTTTTT. This sequence encodes CASSDSRGINEKLFF.

The rearrangement joins TRBV10-3 to TRBJ2-2; 10 nucleotides align to TRBD1. J lost 3 bases, V lost 11 bases, and 3 bases had no gene match. There are 13 residues in the CDR3. Looked up from germline, CDR1 is ENHRY and CDR2 is SYGVKD. The CDR3 sequence is CASGTGDTGELFF. CDR3 in DNA: TGTGCCTCCGGGACAGGGGACACCGGGGAGCTGTTTTTT.

V usage is TRBV27 and J usage is TRBJ2-1; TRBD2 agrees at 9 bases. Trimming removed 5 bases from V and 4 bases from J; junction bases left unmatched: 6. This CDR3 has 15 amino acids. CDR1 MNHEY and CDR2 SMNVEV come from the germline V gene (reference sequence). The CDR3 nucleotides read TGTGCCAGCAGTCTCCGACTAGCGGAGTACAATGAGCAGTTCTTC. It specifies CASSLRLAEYNEQFF.

The chain is built from TRBV2 and TRBJ1-2; D unresolved. Trimming stripped 0 bases from V and 1 base from J, with 9 bases between. Per germline, CDR1 SNHLY and CDR2 FYNNEI. The CDR3 runs 15 residues. CDR3 region: CASSEALPDNYGYTF. In nucleotides, the CDR3 is TGTGCCAGCAGTGAAGCGCTTCCAGATAACTATGGCTACACCTTC. The entire variable domain, with the rest obtained from reference TRBV2 and TRBJ1-2, is as follows: EPEVTQTPSHQVTQMGQEVILRCVPISNHLYFYWYRQILGQKVEFLVSFYNNEISEKSEIFDDQFSVERPDGSNFTLKIRSTKLEDSAMYFCASSEALPDNYGYTFGSGTRLTVV.

The chain employs TRBV6-5 and TRBJ1-1; D gene ambiguous. V lost 6 bases to trimming and J lost 1 base, with 12 bases between them. The CDR3 is 14 amino acids. Germline CDR1 MNHEY, CDR2 SVGAGI. CDR3 DNA: TGTGCCAGCAGATCACAACCTAGGAACACTGAAGCTTTCTTT. Encoded protein: CASRSQPRNTEAFF.

V gene TRBV18 combines with J gene TRBJ1-1; a possible D gene is TRBD1 (5 bases). CDR3 length equals 15 residues. V was clipped by 1 base and J by 5 bases, with 14 bases between them. The germline gives CDR1 KGHSH, CDR2 LQKENI. The CDR3 nucleotides read TGTGCCAGCTCACCACTATGGGCAGGGAGGACTGAAGCTTTCTTT. As protein: CASSPLWAGRTEAFF.

The gene calls are TRBV6-5 and TRBJ2-2; D gene uncertain. Germline lookup yields CDR1 MNHEY and CDR2 SVGAGI. This CDR3 is built from 14 residues. Between the trimmed V and J ends, which lost 8 bases and 0 bases, there was a span of 10 bases. The CDR3 protein is CASGLLTNTGELFF. CDR3 sequence (DNA): TGTGCCAGCGGGCTCCTAACGAACACCGGGGAGCTGTTTTTT.

The V call is TRBV18, the J call TRBJ2-6, with 11 bases that match TRBD1. The CDR3 runs to 18 residues. Germline CDR1 KGHSH, CDR2 LQKENI. Trimming took 3 bases from V and 2 from J; bases not matched to a gene: 6. CDR3: CASSPSGQGETGANVLTF. The CDR3, as DNA: TGTGCCAGCTCACCGTCGGGACAGGGGGAAACTGGGGCCAACGTCCTGACTTTC.